Listed below are T cell receptor beta chains from one sample, sequenced in a study of cytotoxic CD8 clonotypes in ibrutinib-treated CLL. Produced via immunoSEQ multiplex PCR; TCRdb's table is partial and in-frame only. Of 160,000 or so clones in the sample, under 90% were seen once. Source: PBMCs, taken after 24 months of ibrutinib treatment. The source of these receptors is a human donor with chronic lymphocytic leukemia. The CDR3 runs from the conserved cysteine through the conserved F or W. The D gene is left open where the match is weak. Only some rows state a clone size, as once, few, many or a class for expanded clones.

v_gene: TRBV6-1
j_gene: TRBJ2-1
abundance: once
len: 19
d_gene: TRBD2
CDR3nt: TGTGCCAGCAGTGAGAGAGTGAGCGGGAGGGCCGATAGGTACAATGAGCAGTTCTTC
CDR3aa: CASSERVSGRADRYNEQFF

v_gene: TRBV19
j_gene: TRBJ2-1
abundance: .
len: 17
d_gene: TRBD2
CDR3nt: TGTGCCAGTAGTATGTTCCGGTCCCCGACTAGCACAACTGAGCAGTTCTTC
CDR3aa: CASSMFRSPTSTTEQFF

v_gene: TRBV2
j_gene: TRBJ1-5
abundance: .
len: 14
d_gene: .
CDR3nt: TGTGCCAGCACGGGATGGAGGGGAAATCAGCCCCAGCATTTT
CDR3aa: CASTGWRGNQPQHF

v_gene: TRBV6-1
j_gene: TRBJ2-7
abundance: .
len: 14
d_gene: TRBD1
CDR3nt: TGTGCCAGCAGTGTAAACAGGGGGCGCAACGAGCAGTACTTC
CDR3aa: CASSVNRGRNEQYF

v_gene: TRBV6-4
j_gene: TRBJ2-3
abundance: .
len: 14
d_gene: .
CDR3nt: TGTGCCAGCAGTGACTCGATTAGATCAGATACGCAGTATTTT
CDR3aa: CASSDSIRSDTQYF

v_gene: TRBV6-5
j_gene: TRBJ2-1
abundance: .
len: 13
d_gene: TRBD1
CDR3nt: TGTGCCAGCCGGACAGGGATGGGCTATGAGCAGTTCTTC
CDR3aa: CASRTGMGYEQFF

v_gene: TRBV6-5
j_gene: TRBJ2-7
abundance: .
len: 14
d_gene: .
CDR3nt: TGTGCCAGCAGTTACTTTCCACAATCCTACGAGCAGTACTTC
CDR3aa: CASSYFPQSYEQYF

v_gene: TRBV9
j_gene: TRBJ1-2
abundance: .
len: 16
d_gene: .
CDR3nt: TGTGCCAGCACCGCCTGGGGTTCCTCAACTAACTATGGCTACACCTTC
CDR3aa: CASTAWGSSTNYGYTF

v_gene: TRBV5-1
j_gene: TRBJ1-4
abundance: .
len: 15
d_gene: .
CDR3nt: TGCGCCAGCAGCTCGGACGGGAAAACTAATGAAAAACTGTTTTTT
CDR3aa: CASSSDGKTNEKLFF

v_gene: TRBV29-1
j_gene: TRBJ1-1
abundance: .
len: 12
d_gene: .
CDR3nt: TGCAGCGTTGCTGACGGAAACACTGAAGCTTTCTTT
CDR3aa: CSVADGNTEAFF

v_gene: TRBV18
j_gene: TRBJ1-1
abundance: .
len: 18
d_gene: .
CDR3nt: TGTGCCAGCTCACCCACGCGGGTTAGTGCGCTACTTAACACTGAAGCTTTCTTT
CDR3aa: CASSPTRVSALLNTEAFF

v_gene: TRBV7-2
j_gene: TRBJ1-5
abundance: .
len: 11
d_gene: .
CDR3nt: TGTGCCAGCAGCGACATAGGAGCCCAGCATTTT
CDR3aa: CASSDIGAQHF

v_gene: TRBV28
j_gene: TRBJ2-7
abundance: .
len: 15
d_gene: TRBD1
CDR3nt: TGTGCCAGCCGCGGTGGCGGGACAGGGGCCTACGAGCAGTACTTC
CDR3aa: CASRGGGTGAYEQYF

v_gene: TRBV11-3
j_gene: TRBJ1-1
abundance: .
len: 14
d_gene: .
CDR3nt: TGTGCCAGCAGCCAGACCCCTGAGGCTACTGAAGCTTTCTTT
CDR3aa: CASSQTPEATEAFF

v_gene: TRBV7-9
j_gene: TRBJ1-2
abundance: .
len: 15
d_gene: .
CDR3nt: TGTGCCACCGCTTGGAAGGTTTTAAGGTTCTATGGCTACACCTTC
CDR3aa: CATAWKVLRFYGYTF

v_gene: TRBV30
j_gene: TRBJ2-6
abundance: few
len: 15
d_gene: .
CDR3nt: TGTGCCTGGAGTAAGGGTGGGGCTGGGGCCAACGTCCTGACTTTC
CDR3aa: CAWSKGGAGANVLTF

v_gene: TRBV11-2
j_gene: TRBJ2-1
abundance: .
len: 15
d_gene: .
CDR3nt: TGTGCCAGCAGCCTCGATCTTAGCTCCTACAATGAGCAGTTCTTC
CDR3aa: CASSLDLSSYNEQFF

v_gene: TRBV5-1
j_gene: TRBJ2-5
abundance: .
len: 16
d_gene: TRBD2
CDR3nt: TGCGCCAGCAGCTTTAAACTAGCGGGGTTTCAAGAGACCCAGTACTTC
CDR3aa: CASSFKLAGFQETQYF

v_gene: TRBV28
j_gene: TRBJ2-3
abundance: .
len: 17
d_gene: TRBD1
CDR3nt: TGTGCCAGCAGTTTATACCCGACAGGGGGCAGACAAGATACGCAGTATTTT
CDR3aa: CASSLYPTGGRQDTQYF